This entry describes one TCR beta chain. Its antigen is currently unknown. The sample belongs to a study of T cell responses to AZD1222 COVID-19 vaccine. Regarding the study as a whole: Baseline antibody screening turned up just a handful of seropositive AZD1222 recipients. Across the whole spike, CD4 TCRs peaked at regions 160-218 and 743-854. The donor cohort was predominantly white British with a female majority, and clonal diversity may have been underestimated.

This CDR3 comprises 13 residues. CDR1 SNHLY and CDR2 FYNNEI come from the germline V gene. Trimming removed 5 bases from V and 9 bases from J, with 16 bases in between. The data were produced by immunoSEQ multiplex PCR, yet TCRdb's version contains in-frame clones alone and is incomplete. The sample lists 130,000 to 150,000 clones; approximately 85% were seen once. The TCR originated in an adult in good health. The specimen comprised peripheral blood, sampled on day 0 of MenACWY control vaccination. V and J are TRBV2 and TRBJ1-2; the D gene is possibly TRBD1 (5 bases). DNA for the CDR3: TGTGCCAGCAGTACGACGGGACTTTTAAGCTACACCTTC. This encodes CASSTTGLLSYTF.